A selection of T cell receptor beta chains follows, all from one sample in a study of T cell responses to AZD1222 COVID-19 vaccine. Repertoires were generated with immunoSEQ multiplex PCR, while TCRdb's copy carries only in-frame clones and drops some. The profile shows 150,000 to 200,000 clones, about nine tenths of them singletons. Sequencing used peripheral blood, obtained on day 0 of MenACWY control vaccination. Every receptor here comes from an adult in good health. The CDR3 runs from the conserved cysteine through the conserved F or W. A D gene is named only where the DNA matches it firmly. Size values are once, few and many counts, or a class for expanded clones, and some rows have none.

CDR3	DNA	size	V	J	D
CASSPQYEQYF	TGTGCCAGCAGCCCACAATACGAGCAGTACTTC	once	TRBV7-9	TRBJ2-7	-
CASSRMGQGPYEQYF	TGTGCCAGCAGTCGGATGGGACAGGGGCCCTACGAGCAGTACTTC	-	TRBV6-5	TRBJ2-7	TRBD1
CASSSRENQPQHF	TGTGCCAGCAGCTCCAGGGAAAATCAGCCCCAGCATTTT	-	TRBV7-9	TRBJ1-5	-
CASSASGTGVVGMNTEAFF	TGTGCCAGCAGTGCATCCGGCACAGGGGTAGTTGGGATGAACACTGAAGCTTTCTTT	-	TRBV28	TRBJ1-1	TRBD1
CASTSQGTGANVLTF	TGTGCCAGCACTTCACAGGGGACTGGGGCCAACGTCCTGACTTTC	once	TRBV5-4	TRBJ2-6	TRBD1
CASSFLGGLDTEAFF	TGCGCCAGCAGCTTTTTAGGGGGCTTGGACACTGAAGCTTTCTTT	-	TRBV5-1	TRBJ1-1	TRBD1
CASSLGGGSETQYF	TGCGCCAGCAGCCTGGGGGGGGGATCCGAGACCCAGTACTTC	-	TRBV5-1	TRBJ2-5	TRBD2
CGGTGANVLTF	TGTGGGGGGACTGGGGCCAACGTCCTGACTTTC	once	TRBV30	TRBJ2-6	-
CASSEALGLSGNTIYF	TGTGCCAGCAGTGAAGCGCTGGGCCTCTCTGGAAACACCATATATTTT	-	TRBV6-1	TRBJ1-3	-
CASSLGGGGNEKLFF	TGTGCCAGCAGTTTAGGAGGGGGAGGAAATGAAAAACTGTTTTTT	-	TRBV28	TRBJ1-4	-
CASSVGGTFSYEQYF	TGTGCCAGCAGCGTAGGCGGGACATTTTCCTACGAGCAGTACTTC	-	TRBV9	TRBJ2-7	-
CASSQDTPSNQPQHF	TGCGCCAGCAGCCAAGACACTCCAAGCAATCAGCCCCAGCATTTT	-	TRBV4-3	TRBJ1-5	-
CASSLAEGAYEQYF	TGTGCCAGCAGCCTCGCAGAGGGGGCTTACGAGCAGTACTTC	-	TRBV7-3	TRBJ2-7	TRBD1
CAWSPDRGLLTGELFF	TGTGCCTGGAGTCCAGACAGGGGTTTACTCACCGGGGAGCTGTTTTTT	-	TRBV30	TRBJ2-2	TRBD1
CASSLARTSGRAGGETQYF	TGCGCCAGCAGCTTGGCCCGGACTAGCGGGAGGGCCGGGGGAGAGACCCAGTACTTC	-	TRBV5-1	TRBJ2-5	TRBD2
CASSAPVGDSQPQHF	TGTGCCAGCAGTGCCCCGGTGGGGGATAGTCAGCCCCAGCATTTT	-	TRBV27	TRBJ1-5	-
CASSQTGTVLGNQPQHF	TGTGCCAGCAGCCAAACCGGGACAGTCTTGGGCAATCAGCCCCAGCATTTT	-	TRBV3-1/TRBV3-2	TRBJ1-5	TRBD1
CVCTTAHTDTQYF	TGTGTTTGCACGACAGCACACACAGATACGCAGTATTTT	-	TRBV2	TRBJ2-3	-
CASSFGGGFLSYEQYF	TGTGCCAGCAGCTTCGGCGGGGGCTTTCTATCCTACGAGCAGTACTTC	-	TRBV7-2	TRBJ2-7	-
CASSLVIRVVGTEAFF	TGTGCCAGCAGCTTAGTAATCAGGGTTGTTGGCACTGAAGCTTTCTTT	-	TRBV7-8	TRBJ1-1	-
CSVGTRMNEQFF	TGCAGCGTGGGGACCAGAATGAATGAGCAGTTCTTC	-	TRBV29-1	TRBJ2-1	-
CASGLVFPGELFF	TGTGCCAGCGGACTAGTCTTCCCCGGGGAGCTGTTTTTT	-	TRBV28	TRBJ2-2	TRBD2
CASSFTGSVTEAFF	TGTGCCAGCAGCTTCACAGGGTCCGTCACTGAAGCTTTCTTT	once	TRBV7-3	TRBJ1-1	-
CASSQEMRGVNQPQHF	TGTGCCAGCAGCCAAGAAATGCGAGGGGTCAATCAGCCCCAGCATTTT	-	TRBV4-2	TRBJ1-5	-
CASSQETGGLSINIQYF	TGCGCCAGCAGCCAAGAGACAGGGGGCTTGTCTATAAACATTCAGTACTTC	-	TRBV4-1	TRBJ2-4	TRBD1
CASSPPERTCTDTQYF	TGTGCCAGCAGCCCCCCGGAGCGGACCTGCACAGATACGCAGTATTTT	-	TRBV21-1	TRBJ2-3	-
CATSENRDTGELFF	TGTGCCACCAGTGAGAACAGGGACACCGGGGAGCTGTTTTTT	many	TRBV24-1	TRBJ2-2	-
CASSRSGGSTDTQYF	TGTGCCAGTAGTAGGTCCGGCGGGAGCACAGATACGCAGTATTTT	-	TRBV19	TRBJ2-3	-
CASSPYRASGREDTQYF	TGTGCCAGCAGCCCCTACCGGGCTAGCGGGAGGGAAGATACGCAGTATTTT	-	TRBV2	TRBJ2-3	TRBD2
CSARDPYEQYF	TGCAGTGCTAGAGACCCATACGAGCAGTACTTC	-	TRBV20-1	TRBJ2-7	-
CSVRTNSGNTIYF	TGCAGCGTTAGGACCAACTCTGGAAACACCATATATTTT	-	TRBV29-1	TRBJ1-3	-
CASSLSVGGNYGYTF	TGTGCCAGCAGTTTATCCGTCGGGGGGAACTATGGCTACACCTTC	once	TRBV27	TRBJ1-2	-
CASSQAAGTSNTQYF	TGTGCCAGCAGCCAAGCAGCAGGTACATCGAATACGCAGTATTTT	few	TRBV3-1/TRBV3-2	TRBJ2-3	-
CSVEGASEQFF	TGCAGCGTGGAGGGAGCGTCGGAGCAGTTCTTC	-	TRBV29-1	TRBJ2-1	-
CASSPTPTEQYF	TGTGCCAGCAGCCCCACCCCGACCGAGCAGTACTTC	-	TRBV7-6	TRBJ2-7	-
CASSVNGNYGYTF	TGTGCCAGCAGCGTCAACGGGAACTATGGCTACACCTTC	once	TRBV9	TRBJ1-2	-
CASSPLKTHGYTF	TGTGCCAGCAGCCCGCTAAAAACCCATGGCTACACCTTC	-	TRBV5-6	TRBJ1-2	-